This TCR beta chain is from a study of CD8 T cells in Susac syndrome. Broader study findings: In total CD8+ repertoires, sixteen Susac-specific public clones were found, and in CD8+ TEMRA repertoires, about 5 were found. CD8+ clonal expansion in Susac peaked in TEMRA cells and active patients.

CD8+ and CD4+ T cells from blood underwent TCR beta sequencing. RNA amounts of roughly 0.45 to 1 ug underwent reverse transcription with random hexamers. Amplification of TCR beta CDR3 spanned 54 Vbeta and 13 Jbeta via immunoSEQ multiplex PCR. TCRdb reanalysed the immunoSEQ multiplex PCR reads using MiXCR and keeps one entry per CDR3 protein. The data show 80,000 or so distinct CDR3 sequences, 94% seen once. This clonotype has only one observation. Its target is not known. Sequenced sample: CD8+ T cells from PBMCs. The sequence was collected from a human donor with Susac syndrome.

The CDR3 is CASSPDSHEQYF. DNA for the CDR3: TGTGCCAGCAGTCCGGACAGTCACGAGCAGTACTTC. The V and J genes are TRBV6-2 or TRBV6-3 and TRBJ2-7; a possible D gene is TRBD1 (6 bases). This CDR3 comprises 12 residues. Between the trimmed V and J ends, which lost 5 bases and 5 bases, there was a span of 10 bases. Germline CDR1 and CDR2: MNHEY and SVGEGT.